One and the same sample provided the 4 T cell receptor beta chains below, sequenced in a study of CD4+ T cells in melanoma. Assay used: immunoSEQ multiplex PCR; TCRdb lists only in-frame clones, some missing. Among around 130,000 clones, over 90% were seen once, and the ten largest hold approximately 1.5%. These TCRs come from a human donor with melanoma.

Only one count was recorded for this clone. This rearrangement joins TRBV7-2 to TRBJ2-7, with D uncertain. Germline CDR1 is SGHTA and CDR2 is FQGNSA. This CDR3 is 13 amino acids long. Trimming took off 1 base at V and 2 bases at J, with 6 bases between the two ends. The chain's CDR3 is CASSLGGTYEQYF. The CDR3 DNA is TGTGCCAGCAGCTTAGGGGGTACCTACGAGCAGTACTTC.

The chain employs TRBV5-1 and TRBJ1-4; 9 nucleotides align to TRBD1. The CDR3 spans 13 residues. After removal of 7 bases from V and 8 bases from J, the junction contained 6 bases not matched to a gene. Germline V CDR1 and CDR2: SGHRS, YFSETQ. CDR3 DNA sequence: TGCGCCAGCTCGGGACAGGGCGGCGAAAAACTGTTTTTT. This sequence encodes CASSGQGGEKLFF.

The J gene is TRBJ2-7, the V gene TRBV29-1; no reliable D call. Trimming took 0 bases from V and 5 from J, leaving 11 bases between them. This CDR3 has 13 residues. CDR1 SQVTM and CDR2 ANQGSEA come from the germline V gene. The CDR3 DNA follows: TGCAGCGTTGAAGAAGGGAACCCTAACGAGCAGTACTTC. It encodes CSVEEGNPNEQYF.

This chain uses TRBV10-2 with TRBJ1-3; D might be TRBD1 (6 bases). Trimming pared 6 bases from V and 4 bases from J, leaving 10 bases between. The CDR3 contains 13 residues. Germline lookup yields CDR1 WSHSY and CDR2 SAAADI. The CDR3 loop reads CASRPTGGNTIYF. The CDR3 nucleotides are TGCGCCAGCAGACCCACAGGGGGAAACACCATATATTTT.